The clone carrying this TCR beta chain was seen once. Germline CDR1 and CDR2: SGHTA and FQGNSA. Trimming cost V 6 bases and J 1 base; bases outside gene matches: 7. The CDR3 is made up of 16 amino acids. Amplification used 60 Vbeta primers and 13 Jbeta primers. Some clones are missing from TCRdb's copy, which holds only in-frame ones; the method was immunoSEQ multiplex PCR. This repertoire shows more than 110,000 clones, roughly three quarters found once; its top ten account for 4.5% to 6%. The sample belongs to a study of cytomegalovirus exposure and HLA in healthy donors. The chain carries TRBV7-2 and TRBJ1-1; the match to TRBD1 covers 11 bases. The origin of this receptor is a woman between 50 and 59 years old in good health and CMV-seronegative. The sample consisted of PBMCs. The chain's CDR3 is CASRRDRGIQNTEAFF. The CDR3 nucleotides read TGTGCCAGCAGAAGGGACAGGGGGATCCAGAACACTGAAGCTTTCTTT.